A single T cell receptor beta chain is shown here with its context. This clone has a single count. The specificity of this receptor is unknown. No much larger clone exists at a distance of one base, and base qualities are not known. TCRbeta CDR3 regions were amplified from genomic DNA by means of the immunoSEQ Assay, a bias-controlled multiplex PCR. The source study handled its data this way. Nucleated cell counts per sample were estimated from amplification of reference gene primers within the assay. To quantify the absolute abundance of each unique TCRbeta CDR3 rearrangement, sequence reads were collapsed and filtered. For each sample, productive Simpson clonality was calculated as the square root of Simpson's diversity index across productive rearrangements. The clones in this table, taken by TCRdb from immuneACCESS, are in-frame only. Not every clone is retained; where verified, under half of the shortfall comes from an unresolved V gene, and the cause of the rest is unknown. V, J and clone size were drawn from that table, and D and trimming were deduced from the DNA. Here the sample has roughly 100,000 clones; roughly 92% occur a single time. The ten biggest clones cover more than 1.5% of the sample.

One collaborating source in Seattle enrolled patients during active infection and followed them longitudinally through the course of disease. Each collaborating institution followed its own protocols to collect whole blood in K2EDTA tubes. For TCRbeta analysis, collaborators shipped samples as frozen whole blood, isolated PBMCs, or DNA extracted from either of those sample types. This sample is part of a study of blood T cell repertoires in COVID-19 (dated by TCRdb to about 2020). About the investigation overall: Collaborator samples came from the United States, Italy and Spain and covered acute and convalescent phases of COVID-19. The prospective study material was composed of cDNA or gDNA derived from T cells, B-cell-depleted T cells, or PBMCs. The dataset comprised deeply sampled blood TCRbeta repertoires from subjects exposed to, actively infected with, or recovered from COVID-19. The repertoires were made available in a free public database intended to serve as a resource for research on the immune response to SARS-CoV-2. Samples were obtained from the ongoing ImmuneRACE study (first 160 participants) and from over 1,000 subjects provided by 6 global collaborators. Sample metadata almost always included a de-identified subject ID, COVID-19 status, age in years and sex. Where HLA class I and class II types were available, the types were taken from metadata supplied by the sample provider, not from assay-based typing.

Paper-wide results and their limitations: How much clinical and demographic metadata was included differed by source and by participant, and the metadata was provided uncurated.

Sequences SQVTM (CDR1) and ANQGSEA (CDR2) are obtained from the germline V gene. CDR3 length: 14 amino acids, cysteine to phenylalanine. The sequence is cut down to CDR3 DNA, 42 bases in frame from base 1. At the junction V is shortened by 4 bases and J by 2 bases, with 14 bases in between. Sequenced input: peripheral blood. The sequence joins TRBV29-1 to TRBJ2-5, with TRBD1 as a weak D call on 6 bases. This receptor was identified in a woman aged 50 to 60 with COVID-19, enrolled during active disease. The base sequence is TGCAGCGTTGTGCATGGACAGAGACAAGAGACCCAGTACTTC. Translated, this gives CSVVHGQRQETQYF.